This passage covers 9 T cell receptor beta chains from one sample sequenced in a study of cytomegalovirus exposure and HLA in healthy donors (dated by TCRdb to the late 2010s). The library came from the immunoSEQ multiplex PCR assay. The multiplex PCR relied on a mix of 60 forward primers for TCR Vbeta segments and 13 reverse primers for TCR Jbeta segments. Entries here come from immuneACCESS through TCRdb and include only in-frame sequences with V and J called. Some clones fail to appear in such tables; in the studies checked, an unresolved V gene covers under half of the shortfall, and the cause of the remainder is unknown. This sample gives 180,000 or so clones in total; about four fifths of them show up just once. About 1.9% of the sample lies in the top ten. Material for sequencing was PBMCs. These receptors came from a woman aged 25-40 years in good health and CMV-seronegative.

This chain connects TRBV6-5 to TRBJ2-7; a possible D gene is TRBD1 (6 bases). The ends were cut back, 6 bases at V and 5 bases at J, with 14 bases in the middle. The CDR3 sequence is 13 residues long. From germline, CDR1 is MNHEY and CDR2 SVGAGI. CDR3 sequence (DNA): TGTGCCAGCAGCCAGGGGAAACTCCACGAGCAGTACTTC. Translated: CASSQGKLHEQYF.

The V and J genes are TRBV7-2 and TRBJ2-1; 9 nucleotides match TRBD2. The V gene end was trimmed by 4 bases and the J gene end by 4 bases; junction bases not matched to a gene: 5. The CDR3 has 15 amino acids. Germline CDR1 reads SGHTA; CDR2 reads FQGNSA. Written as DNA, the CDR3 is TGTGCCAGCAGCTCCATAGCGGGGGTTTACAATGAGCAGTTCTTC. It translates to CASSSIAGVYNEQFF.

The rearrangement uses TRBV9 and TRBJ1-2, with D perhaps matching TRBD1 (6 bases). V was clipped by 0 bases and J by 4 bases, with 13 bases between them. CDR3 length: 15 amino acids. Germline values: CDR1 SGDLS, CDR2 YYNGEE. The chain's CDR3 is CASSVESGVSYGYTF. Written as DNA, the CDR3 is TGTGCCAGCAGCGTAGAGTCAGGGGTTAGCTATGGCTACACCTTC.

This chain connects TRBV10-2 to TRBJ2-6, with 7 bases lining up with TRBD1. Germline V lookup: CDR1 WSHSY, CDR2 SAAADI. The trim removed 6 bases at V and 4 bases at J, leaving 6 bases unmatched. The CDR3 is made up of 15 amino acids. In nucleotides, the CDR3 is TGCGCCAGCAGGAATGACAGGGTGGGGGCCAACGTCCTGACTTTC. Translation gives CASRNDRVGANVLTF.

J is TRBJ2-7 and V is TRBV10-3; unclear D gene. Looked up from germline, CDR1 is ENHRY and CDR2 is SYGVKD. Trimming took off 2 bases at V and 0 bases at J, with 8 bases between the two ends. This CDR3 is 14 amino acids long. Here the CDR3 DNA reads TGTGCCATCAGTGAGGACAATAGCTCCTACGAGCAGTACTTC. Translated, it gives CAISEDNSSYEQYF.

CDR3 coding DNA: TGCGCCAGCAGCAGGGGGGACAGGGGATACAATGAGCAGTTCTTC. Translation gives CASSRGDRGYNEQFF. The rearrangement uses TRBV5-1 and TRBJ2-1; 10 bases are shared with TRBD1. Germline V gives CDR1 SGHRS, CDR2 YFSETQ. The J segment lost 4 bases and the V segment lost 4 bases, leaving 5 bases of the junction unmatched. This CDR3 contains 15 residues.

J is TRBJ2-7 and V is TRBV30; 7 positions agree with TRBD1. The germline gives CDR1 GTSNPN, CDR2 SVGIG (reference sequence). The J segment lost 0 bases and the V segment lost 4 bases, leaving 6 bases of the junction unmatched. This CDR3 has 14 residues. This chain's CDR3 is CAWKQGLSSYEQYF. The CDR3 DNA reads TGTGCCTGGAAACAGGGGCTCTCCTCCTACGAGCAGTACTTC.

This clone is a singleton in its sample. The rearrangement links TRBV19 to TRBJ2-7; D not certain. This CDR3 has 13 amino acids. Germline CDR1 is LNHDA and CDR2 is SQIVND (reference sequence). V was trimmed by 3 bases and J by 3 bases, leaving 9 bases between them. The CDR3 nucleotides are TGTGCCAGTAGTATGAGCACGGGCTACGAGCAGTACTTC. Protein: CASSMSTGYEQYF.

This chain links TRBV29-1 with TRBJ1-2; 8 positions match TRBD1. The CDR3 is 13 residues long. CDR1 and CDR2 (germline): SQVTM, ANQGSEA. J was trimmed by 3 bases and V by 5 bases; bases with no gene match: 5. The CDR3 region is CSVIGQGDYGYTF. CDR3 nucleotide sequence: TGCAGCGTTATCGGACAGGGAGACTATGGCTACACCTTC.